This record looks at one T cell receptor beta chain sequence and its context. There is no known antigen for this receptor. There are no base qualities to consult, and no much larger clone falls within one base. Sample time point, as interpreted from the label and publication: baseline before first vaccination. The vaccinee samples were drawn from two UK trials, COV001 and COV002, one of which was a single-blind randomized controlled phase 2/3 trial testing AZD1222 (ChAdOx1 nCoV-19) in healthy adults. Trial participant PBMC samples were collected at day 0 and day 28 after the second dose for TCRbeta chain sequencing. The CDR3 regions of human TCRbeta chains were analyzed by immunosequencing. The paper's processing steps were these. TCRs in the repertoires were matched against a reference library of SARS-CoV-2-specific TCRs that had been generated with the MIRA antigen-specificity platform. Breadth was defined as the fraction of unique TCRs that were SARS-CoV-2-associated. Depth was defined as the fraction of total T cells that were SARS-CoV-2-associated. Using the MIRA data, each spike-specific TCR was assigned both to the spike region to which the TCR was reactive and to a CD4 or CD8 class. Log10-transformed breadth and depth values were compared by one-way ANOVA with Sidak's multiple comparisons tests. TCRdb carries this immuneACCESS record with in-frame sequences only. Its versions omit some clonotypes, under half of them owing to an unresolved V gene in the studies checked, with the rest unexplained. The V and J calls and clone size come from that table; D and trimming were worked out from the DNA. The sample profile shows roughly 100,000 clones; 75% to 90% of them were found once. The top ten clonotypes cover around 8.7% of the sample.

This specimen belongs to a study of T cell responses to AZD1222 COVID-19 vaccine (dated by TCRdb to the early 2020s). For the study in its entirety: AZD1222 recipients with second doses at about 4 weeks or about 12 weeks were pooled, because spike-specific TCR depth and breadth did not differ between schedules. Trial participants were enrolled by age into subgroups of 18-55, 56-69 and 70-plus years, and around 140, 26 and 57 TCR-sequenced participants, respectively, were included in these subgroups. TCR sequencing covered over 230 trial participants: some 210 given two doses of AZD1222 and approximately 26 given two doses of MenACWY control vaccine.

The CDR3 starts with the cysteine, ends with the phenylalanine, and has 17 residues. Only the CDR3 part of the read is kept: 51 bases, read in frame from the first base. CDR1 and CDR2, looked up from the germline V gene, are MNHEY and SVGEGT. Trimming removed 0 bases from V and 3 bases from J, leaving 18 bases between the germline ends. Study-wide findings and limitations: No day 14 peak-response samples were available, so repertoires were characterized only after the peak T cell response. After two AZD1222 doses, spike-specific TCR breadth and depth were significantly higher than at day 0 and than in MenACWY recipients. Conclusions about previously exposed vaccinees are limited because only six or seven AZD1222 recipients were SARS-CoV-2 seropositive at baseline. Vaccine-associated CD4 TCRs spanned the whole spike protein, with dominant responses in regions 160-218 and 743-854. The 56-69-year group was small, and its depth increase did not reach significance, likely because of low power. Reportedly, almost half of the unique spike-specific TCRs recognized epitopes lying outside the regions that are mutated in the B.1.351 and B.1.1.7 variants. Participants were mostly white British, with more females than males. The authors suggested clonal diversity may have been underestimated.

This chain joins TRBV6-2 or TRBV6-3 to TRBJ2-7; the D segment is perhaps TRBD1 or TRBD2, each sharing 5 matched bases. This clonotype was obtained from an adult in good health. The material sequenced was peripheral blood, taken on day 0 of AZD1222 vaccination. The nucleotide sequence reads TGTGCCAGCAGTTACTCGTTAAGGGGTAGGGACCTCTACGAGCAGTACTTC. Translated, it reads CASSYSLRGRDLYEQYF.